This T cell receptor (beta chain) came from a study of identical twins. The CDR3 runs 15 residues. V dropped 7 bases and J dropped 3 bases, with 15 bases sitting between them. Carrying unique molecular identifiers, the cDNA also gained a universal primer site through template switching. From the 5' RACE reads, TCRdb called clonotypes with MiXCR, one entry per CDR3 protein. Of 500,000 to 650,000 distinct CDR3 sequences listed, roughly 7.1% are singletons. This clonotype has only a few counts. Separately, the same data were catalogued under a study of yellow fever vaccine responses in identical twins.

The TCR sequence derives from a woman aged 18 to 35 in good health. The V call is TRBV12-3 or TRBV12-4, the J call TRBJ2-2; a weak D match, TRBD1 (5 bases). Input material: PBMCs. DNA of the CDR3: TGTGCCAGCAACGCGATCAGGGCAGACACCGGGGAGCTGTTTTTT. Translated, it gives CASNAIRADTGELFF.